This T cell receptor beta chain was observed in a study of neoadjuvant nivolumab and ipilimumab in lung cancer. The method was immunoSEQ multiplex PCR; TCRdb's version includes in-frame clones alone and lacks a portion of them. The sample holds 9,100 or so clones, around 77% seen once. About this clone itself: Its antigen is currently unknown.

Trimming pared 0 bases from V and 2 bases from J, leaving 11 bases between. Germline V CDR1 and CDR2: MNHEY, SVGAGI. The CDR3 length is 15 residues. Findings of the study overall: TCR receptors were sequenced in few samples. Pathologic regression was not significantly tied to TCR clonality. From pretherapy to surgery, tumor richness and clonality rose with dual therapy. Higher pretherapy blood TCR richness went with higher resected-tumor richness.

The source of this sequence is an adult with non-small cell lung cancer. The rearrangement uses TRBV6-5 and TRBJ2-7; possibly TRBD1 for D (6 bases). The sample here was tumor tissue, taken after neoadjuvant nivolumab, alone or with ipilimumab, at or shortly before surgery. The CDR3 reads CASSYSKDRTYEQYF. The CDR3 DNA reads as TGTGCCAGCAGTTACTCCAAAGACAGGACCTACGAGCAGTACTTC.